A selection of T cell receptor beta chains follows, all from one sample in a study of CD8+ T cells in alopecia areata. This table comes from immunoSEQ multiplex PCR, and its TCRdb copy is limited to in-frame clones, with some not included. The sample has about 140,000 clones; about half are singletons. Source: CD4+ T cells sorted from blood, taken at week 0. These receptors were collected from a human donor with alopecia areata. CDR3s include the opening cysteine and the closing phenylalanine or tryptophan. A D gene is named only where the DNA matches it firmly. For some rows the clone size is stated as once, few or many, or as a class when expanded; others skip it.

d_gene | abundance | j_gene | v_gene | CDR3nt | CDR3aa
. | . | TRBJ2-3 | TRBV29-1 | TGCAGCGCTGGGTGGGATACGCAGTATTTT | CSAGWDTQYF
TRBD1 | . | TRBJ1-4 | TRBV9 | TGTGCCAGCAGCTCCCAGGACAGGGAAAAACTGTTTTTT | CASSSQDREKLFF
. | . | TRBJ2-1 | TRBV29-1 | TGCAGCGTACGGACCGGGACTGCCAATGAGCAGTTCTTC | CSVRTGTANEQFF
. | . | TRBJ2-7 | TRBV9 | TGTGCCAGCAGCGTAGCTACGGGAAGGGGCGAGCAGTACTTC | CASSVATGRGEQYF
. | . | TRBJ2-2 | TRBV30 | TGTGCCTGGAGTGTACAGGGACTGCTGAACACCGGGGAGCTGTTTTTT | CAWSVQGLLNTGELFF
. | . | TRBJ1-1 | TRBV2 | TGTGCCAGCAGGGTGCGGGGGAACACTGAAGCTTTCTTT | CASRVRGNTEAFF
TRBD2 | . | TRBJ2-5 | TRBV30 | TGTGCCTGGAGTCAGCCGGCGGGGGTCCAAGAGACCCAGTACTTC | CAWSQPAGVQETQYF
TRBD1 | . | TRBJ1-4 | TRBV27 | TGTGCCAGCAGTTCTTGGACAGGGAAGGACGAAAAACTGTTTTTT | CASSSWTGKDEKLFF
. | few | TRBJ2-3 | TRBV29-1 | TGCAGCGTCCCTGGTGGGGGTTTAAGCACAGATACGCAGTATTTT | CSVPGGGLSTDTQYF
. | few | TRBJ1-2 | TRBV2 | TGTGCCAGCATCCCCGGGCTGGCGGCCTATGGCTACACCTTC | CASIPGLAAYGYTF
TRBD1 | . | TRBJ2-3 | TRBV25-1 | TGTGCCAGCAGGGACAGGGGCCTTACGCAGTATTTT | CASRDRGLTQYF
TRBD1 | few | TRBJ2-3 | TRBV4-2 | TGTGCCAGCAGCCGCCGGGACAGGGGGGCGGCTAGCGCAGATACGCAGTATTTT | CASSRRDRGAASADTQYF
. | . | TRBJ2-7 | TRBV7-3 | TGTGCCAGCAGCTTAGGTCAGGCTAGCGTTCACGAGCAGTACTTC | CASSLGQASVHEQYF
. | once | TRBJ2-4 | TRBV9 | TGTGCCAGCTCCGAGGGGGGCCTAGCCAAAAACATTCAGTACTTC | CASSEGGLAKNIQYF
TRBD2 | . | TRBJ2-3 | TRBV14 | TGTGCCAGCAGCCAAAATAGCGGGGGGAGCACAGATACGCAGTATTTT | CASSQNSGGSTDTQYF
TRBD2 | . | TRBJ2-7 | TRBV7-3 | TGTGCCAGCAGCTTAGCGGGAGGGTACGAGCAGTACTTC | CASSLAGGYEQYF
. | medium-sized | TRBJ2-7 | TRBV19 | TGTGCCAGTAGAACCAAGACGGGCTCCTACGAGCAGTACTTC | CASRTKTGSYEQYF
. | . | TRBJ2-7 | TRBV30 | TGTGCCTGGAGTCATAGCCTCGAGCTCGTATCCTACGAGCAGTACTTC | CAWSHSLELVSYEQYF
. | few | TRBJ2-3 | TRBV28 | TGTGCCAGCCGGACAGAGGGCACAGATACGCAGTATTTT | CASRTEGTDTQYF
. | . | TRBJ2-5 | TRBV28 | TGTGCCAGCCCCCGCCGCTTCCAGTACTTC | CASPRRFQYF
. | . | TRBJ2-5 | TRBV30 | TGTGCCTGGTGTTGGGGGGACAGACTCCAAGAGACCCAGTACTTC | CAWCWGDRLQETQYF
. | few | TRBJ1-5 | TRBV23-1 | TGCGCCAGCAGTCAATACGGGCCAGTTGGGCCCCAGCATTTT | CASSQYGPVGPQHF
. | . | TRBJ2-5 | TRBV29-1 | TGCAGCGTTGAAGGGGGGCGGGAGACCCAGTACTTC | CSVEGGRETQYF
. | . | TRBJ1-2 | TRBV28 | TGTGCCAGCAGTCCCTGGGCAGTCACCGAGACCTATGGCTACACCTTC | CASSPWAVTETYGYTF
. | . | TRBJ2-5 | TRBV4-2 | TGTGCCAGCAGCCAAGATGATAGCGGCACGGTCCAGTACTTC | CASSQDDSGTVQYF
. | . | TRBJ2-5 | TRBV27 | TGTGCCAGCGGGCCCGGGGGAGCGGCCGGAAGGGCCCAGTACTTC | CASGPGGAAGRAQYF
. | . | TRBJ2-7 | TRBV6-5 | TGTGCCAGCAACCAGGACCGAGGGGCCTACGAGCAGTACTTC | CASNQDRGAYEQYF
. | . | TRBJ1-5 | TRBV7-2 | TGTGCCAGCAGCAGGCCCAATCAGCCCCAGCATTTT | CASSRPNQPQHF
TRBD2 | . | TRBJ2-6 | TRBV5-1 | TGCGCCAGCAGCTTTGGAGTAGCGGGAGGGATCTCTGGGGCCAACGTCCTGACTTTC | CASSFGVAGGISGANVLTF
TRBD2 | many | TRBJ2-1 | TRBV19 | TGTGCCAGTAGTAGGCAGCGGGGTAGCTCCTACAATGAGCAGTTCTTC | CASSRQRGSSYNEQFF
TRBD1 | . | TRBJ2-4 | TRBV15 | TGTGCCGTAGGACAGGAGGAAGACATTCAGTACTTC | CAVGQEEDIQYF
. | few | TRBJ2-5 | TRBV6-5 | TGTGCCAGCAGTAACGTAGGAGAGACCCAGTACTTC | CASSNVGETQYF
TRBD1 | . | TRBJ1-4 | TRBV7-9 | TGTGCCAGCAGCTTGACAGGGGAGGCTAATGAAAAACTGTTTTTT | CASSLTGEANEKLFF
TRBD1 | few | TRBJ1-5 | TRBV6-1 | TGTGCCAGCAGTGGGGACAGCCTCGTCCAGCCCCAGCATTTT | CASSGDSLVQPQHF
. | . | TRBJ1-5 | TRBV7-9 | TGTGCCAGCAGCTTAGACTCCAATCAGCCCCAGCATTTT | CASSLDSNQPQHF
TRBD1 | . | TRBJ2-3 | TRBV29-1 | TGCAGCGTTGGCCGGACAGGGATCACAGATACGCAGTATTTT | CSVGRTGITDTQYF
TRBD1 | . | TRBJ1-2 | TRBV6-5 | TGTGCCAGCAGAACAGGGGGCATCTATGGCTACACCTTC | CASRTGGIYGYTF
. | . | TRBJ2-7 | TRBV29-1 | TGCAGCGTTGCTATGGACAGTTCCGAGCAGTACTTC | CSVAMDSSEQYF
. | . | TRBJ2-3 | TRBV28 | TGTGCCACCAAAGGAATAGGGGAAGGCACAGATACGCAGTATTTT | CATKGIGEGTDTQYF
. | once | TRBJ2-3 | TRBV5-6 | TGTGCCAGCAGCTTTTTAGCAGGGGATACGCAGTATTTT | CASSFLAGDTQYF
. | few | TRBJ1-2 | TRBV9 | TGTGCCAGCAGCTCATCAGGGGAGGCCTATGGCTACACCTTC | CASSSSGEAYGYTF
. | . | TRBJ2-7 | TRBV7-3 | TGTGCCAGCAGCTCTCATAGCTCCTACGAGCAGTACTTC | CASSSHSSYEQYF
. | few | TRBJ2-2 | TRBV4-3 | TGCGCCAGCAGCCGAGAGGGCGGGTTGGGAACCGGGGAGCTGTTTTTT | CASSREGGLGTGELFF